This record covers a single T cell receptor (beta chain). As yet, its antigen is unknown. Data came from immunoSEQ multiplex PCR; TCRdb stores just in-frame clones and leaves some out. The sample has about 180,000 clones; approximately 89% are singletons. The sample belongs to a study of cytomegalovirus exposure and HLA in healthy donors. General study findings and limits: As confirmed in vitro, a few CMV-associated chains were specific for CMV antigens.

V was cut by 2 bases and J by 2 bases, with 21 bases left in between. Germline V gene data show CDR1 as SGHTA and CDR2 as FQGNSA. This CDR3 contains 18 residues. The sample consisted of PBMCs. This TCR was sampled from a man aged 18-30 years in good health and CMV-seropositive. The chain is built from TRBV7-2 and TRBJ1-2; a weak D match, TRBD1 (5 bases). CDR3 region: CASSLRGYQGPENYGYTF. The CDR3, as DNA: TGTGCCAGCAGCTTAAGGGGCTATCAGGGCCCCGAGAACTATGGCTACACCTTC.